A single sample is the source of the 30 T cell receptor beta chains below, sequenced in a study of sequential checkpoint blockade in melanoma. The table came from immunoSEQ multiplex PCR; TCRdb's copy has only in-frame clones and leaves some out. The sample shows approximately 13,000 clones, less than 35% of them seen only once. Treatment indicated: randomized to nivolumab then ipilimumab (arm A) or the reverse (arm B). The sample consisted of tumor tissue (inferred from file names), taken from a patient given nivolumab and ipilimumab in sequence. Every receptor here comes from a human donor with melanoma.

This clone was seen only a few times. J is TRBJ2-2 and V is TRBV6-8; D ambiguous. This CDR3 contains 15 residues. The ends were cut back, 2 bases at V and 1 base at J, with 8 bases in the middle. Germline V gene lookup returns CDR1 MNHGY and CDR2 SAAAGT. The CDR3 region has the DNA TGTGCCAGCAGTTACCCGGTGAGGAACACCGGGGAGCTGTTTTTT. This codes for CASSYPVRNTGELFF.

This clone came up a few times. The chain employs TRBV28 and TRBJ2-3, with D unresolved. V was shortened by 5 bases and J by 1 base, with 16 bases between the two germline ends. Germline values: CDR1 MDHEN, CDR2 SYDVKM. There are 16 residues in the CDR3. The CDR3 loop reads CASSPPMSTRTDTQYF. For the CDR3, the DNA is TGTGCCAGCAGTCCCCCAATGTCGACACGCACAGATACGCAGTATTTT.

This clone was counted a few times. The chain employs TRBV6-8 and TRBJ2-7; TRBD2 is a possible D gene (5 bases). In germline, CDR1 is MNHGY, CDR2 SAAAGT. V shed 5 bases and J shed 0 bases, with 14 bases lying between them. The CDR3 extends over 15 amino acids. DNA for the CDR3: TGTGCCAGCAGTGACCAGCGGATGAGCTCCTACGAGCAGTACTTC. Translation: CASSDQRMSSYEQYF.

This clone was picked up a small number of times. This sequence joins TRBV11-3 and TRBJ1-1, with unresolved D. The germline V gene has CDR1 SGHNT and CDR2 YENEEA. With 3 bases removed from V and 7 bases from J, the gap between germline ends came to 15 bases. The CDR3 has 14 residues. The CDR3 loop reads CASSLGGGRGEAFF. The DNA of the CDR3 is TGTGCCAGCAGCTTGGGTGGCGGTCGGGGTGAAGCTTTCTTT.

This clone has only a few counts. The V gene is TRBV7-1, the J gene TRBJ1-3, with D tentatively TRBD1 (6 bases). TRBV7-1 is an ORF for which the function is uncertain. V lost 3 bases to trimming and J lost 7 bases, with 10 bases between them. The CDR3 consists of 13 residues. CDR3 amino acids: CASSSDRGNTIYF. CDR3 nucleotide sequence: TGTGCCAGCAGCTCGGACAGAGGCAACACCATATATTTT.

The CDR3 sequence is CATSSDGVGQGRNQPQHF. The CDR3 DNA reads as TGTGCCACCAGCAGTGACGGGGTGGGACAGGGTCGCAATCAGCCCCAGCATTTT. The rearrangement links TRBV15 to TRBJ1-5; 9 bases fit TRBD1. J was trimmed by 2 bases and V by 3 bases; bases with no gene match: 11. The V gene's germline CDR1 is LNHNV and CDR2 YYDKDF (reference sequence). CDR3 length: 18 residues.

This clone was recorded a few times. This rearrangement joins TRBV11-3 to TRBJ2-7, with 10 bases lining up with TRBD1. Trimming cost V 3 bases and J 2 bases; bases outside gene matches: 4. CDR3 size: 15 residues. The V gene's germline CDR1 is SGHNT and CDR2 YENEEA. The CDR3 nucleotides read TGTGCCAGCAGCTTGAGGGGACAGGGGACCTACGAGCAGTACTTC. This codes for CASSLRGQGTYEQYF.

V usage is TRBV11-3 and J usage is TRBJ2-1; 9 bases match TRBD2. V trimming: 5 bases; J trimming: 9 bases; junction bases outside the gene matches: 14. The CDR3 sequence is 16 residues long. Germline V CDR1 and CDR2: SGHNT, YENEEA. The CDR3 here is CASSPPGVAGAVEQFF. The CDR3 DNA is TGTGCCAGCAGCCCCCCCGGGGTAGCGGGAGCAGTTGAGCAGTTCTTC.

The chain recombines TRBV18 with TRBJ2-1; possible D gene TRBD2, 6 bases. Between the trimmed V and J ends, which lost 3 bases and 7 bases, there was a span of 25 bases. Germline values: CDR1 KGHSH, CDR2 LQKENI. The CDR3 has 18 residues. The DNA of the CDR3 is TGTGCCAGCTCACCCGGGCCGGGGGTAGGGAAGGTACGGAATGAGCAGTTCTTC. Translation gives CASSPGPGVGKVRNEQFF.

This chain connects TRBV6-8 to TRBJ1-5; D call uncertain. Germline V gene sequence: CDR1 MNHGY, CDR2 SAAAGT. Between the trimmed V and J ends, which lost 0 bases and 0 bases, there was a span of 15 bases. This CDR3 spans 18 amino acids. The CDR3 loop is CASSYSSRAEYSNQPQHF. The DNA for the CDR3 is TGTGCCAGCAGTTACTCGAGTAGGGCAGAGTATAGCAATCAGCCCCAGCATTTT.

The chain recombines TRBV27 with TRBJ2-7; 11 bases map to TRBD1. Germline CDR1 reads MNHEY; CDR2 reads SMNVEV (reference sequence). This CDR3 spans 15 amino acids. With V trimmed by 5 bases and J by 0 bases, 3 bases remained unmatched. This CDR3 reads CASSRTGGISYEQYF. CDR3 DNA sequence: TGTGCCAGCAGTAGGACAGGGGGCATCTCCTACGAGCAGTACTTC.

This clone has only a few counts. The CDR3 DNA sequence: TGTGCCAGCAGTTTAAGGGACACTGAAGCTTTCTTT. Encoded protein: CASSLRDTEAFF. The V gene is TRBV6-8, the J gene TRBJ1-1, with D unclear. Germline CDR1 MNHGY, CDR2 SAAAGT. The V gene lost 4 bases and the J gene lost 3 bases, with 6 bases spanning the gap. The CDR3 is made up of 12 amino acids.

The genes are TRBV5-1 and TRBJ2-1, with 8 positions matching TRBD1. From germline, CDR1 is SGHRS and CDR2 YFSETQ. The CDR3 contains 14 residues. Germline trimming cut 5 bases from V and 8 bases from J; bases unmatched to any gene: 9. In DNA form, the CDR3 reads TGCGCCAGCAGGTGGCAGGGGGCAGGGGATGAGCAGTTCTTC. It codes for CASRWQGAGDEQFF.

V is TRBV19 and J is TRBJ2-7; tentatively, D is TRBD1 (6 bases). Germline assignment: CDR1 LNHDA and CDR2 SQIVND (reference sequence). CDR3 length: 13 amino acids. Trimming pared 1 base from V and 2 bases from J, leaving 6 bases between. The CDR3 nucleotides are TGTGCCAGTAGTATAGGGACAGCCTACGAGCAGTACTTC. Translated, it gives CASSIGTAYEQYF.

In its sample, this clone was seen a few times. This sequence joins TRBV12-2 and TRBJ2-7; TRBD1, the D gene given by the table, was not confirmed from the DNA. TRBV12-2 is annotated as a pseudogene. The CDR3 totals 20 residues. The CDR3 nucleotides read TGTGCAAGTCGCGTCGGGCGGACAGGACGCCCACACAATCGATCCTACGAGCAGTACTTC. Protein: CASRVGRTGRPHNRSYEQYF.

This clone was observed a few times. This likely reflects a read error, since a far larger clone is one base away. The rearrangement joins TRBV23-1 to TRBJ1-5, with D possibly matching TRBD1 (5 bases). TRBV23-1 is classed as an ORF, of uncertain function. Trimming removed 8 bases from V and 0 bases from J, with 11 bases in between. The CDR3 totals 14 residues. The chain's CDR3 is CASGRGYSNQPQHF. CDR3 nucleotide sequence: TGCGCCAGCGGACGGGGGTATAGCAATCAGCCCCAGCATTTT.

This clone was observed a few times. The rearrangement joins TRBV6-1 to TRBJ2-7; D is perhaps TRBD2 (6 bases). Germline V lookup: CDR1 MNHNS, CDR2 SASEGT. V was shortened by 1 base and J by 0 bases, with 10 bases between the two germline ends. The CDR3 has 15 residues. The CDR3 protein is CASSEEVGSSYEQYF. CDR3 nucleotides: TGTGCCAGCAGTGAAGAGGTCGGGAGCTCCTACGAGCAGTACTTC.

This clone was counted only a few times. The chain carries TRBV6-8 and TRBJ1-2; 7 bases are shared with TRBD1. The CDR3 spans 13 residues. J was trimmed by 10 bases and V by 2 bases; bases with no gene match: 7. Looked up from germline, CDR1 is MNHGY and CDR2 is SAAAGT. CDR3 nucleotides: TGTGCCAGCAGTTACCCGGGACAGTCTGCCTACACCTTC. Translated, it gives CASSYPGQSAYTF.

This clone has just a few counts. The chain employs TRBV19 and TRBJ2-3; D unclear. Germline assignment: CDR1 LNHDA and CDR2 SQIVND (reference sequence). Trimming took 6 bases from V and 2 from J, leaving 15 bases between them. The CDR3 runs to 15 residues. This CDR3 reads CASSPSPSYTDTQYF. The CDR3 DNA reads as TGTGCCAGTAGCCCTTCCCCCTCTTACACAGATACGCAGTATTTT.

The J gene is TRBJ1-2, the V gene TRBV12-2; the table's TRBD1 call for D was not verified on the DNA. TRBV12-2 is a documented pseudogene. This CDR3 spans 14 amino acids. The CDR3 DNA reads TGTGCCTCACGGCCCCCACAGGCCACCTATGGCTACACCTTC. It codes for CASRPPQATYGYTF.

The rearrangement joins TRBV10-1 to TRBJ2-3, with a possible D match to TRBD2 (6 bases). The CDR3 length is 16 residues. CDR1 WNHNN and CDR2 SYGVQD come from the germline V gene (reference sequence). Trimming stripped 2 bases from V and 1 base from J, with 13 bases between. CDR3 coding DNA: TGCGCCAGCAGTGAGATTCGGGACTTCCGCACAGATACGCAGTATTTT. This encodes CASSEIRDFRTDTQYF.

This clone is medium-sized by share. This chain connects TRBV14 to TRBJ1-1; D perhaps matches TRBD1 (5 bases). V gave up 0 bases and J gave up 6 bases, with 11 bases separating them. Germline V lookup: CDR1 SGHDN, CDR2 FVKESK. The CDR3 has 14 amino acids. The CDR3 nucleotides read TGTGCCAGCAGCCAAGAGTCTCGGGGGGCTGAAGCTTTCTTT. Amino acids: CASSQESRGAEAFF. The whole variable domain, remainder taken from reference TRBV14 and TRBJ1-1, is EAGVTQFPSHSVIEKGQTVTLRCDPISGHDNLYWYRRVMGKEIKFLLHFVKESKQDESGMPNNRFLAERTGGTYSTLKVQPAELEDSGVYFCASSQESRGAEAFFGQGTRLTVV.

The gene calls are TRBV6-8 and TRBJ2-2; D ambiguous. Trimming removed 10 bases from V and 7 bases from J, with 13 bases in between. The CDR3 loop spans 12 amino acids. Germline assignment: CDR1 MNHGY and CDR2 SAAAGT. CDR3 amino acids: CAIIPKVGELFF. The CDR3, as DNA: TGTGCCATCATCCCAAAGGTCGGGGAGCTGTTTTTT.

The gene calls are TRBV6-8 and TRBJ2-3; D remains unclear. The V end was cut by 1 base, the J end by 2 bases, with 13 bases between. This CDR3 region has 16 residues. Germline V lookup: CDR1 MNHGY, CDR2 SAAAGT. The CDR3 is CASSYYGRQNTDTQYF. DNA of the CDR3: TGTGCCAGCAGTTACTACGGCAGGCAAAACACAGATACGCAGTATTTT.

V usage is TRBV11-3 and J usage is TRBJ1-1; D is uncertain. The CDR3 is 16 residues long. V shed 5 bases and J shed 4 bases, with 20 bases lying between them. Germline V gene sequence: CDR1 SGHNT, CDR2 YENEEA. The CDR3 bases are TGTGCCAGCAGCAAGCCCGGGCTTCCGGAGGCCACTGAAGCTTTCTTT. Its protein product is CASSKPGLPEATEAFF.

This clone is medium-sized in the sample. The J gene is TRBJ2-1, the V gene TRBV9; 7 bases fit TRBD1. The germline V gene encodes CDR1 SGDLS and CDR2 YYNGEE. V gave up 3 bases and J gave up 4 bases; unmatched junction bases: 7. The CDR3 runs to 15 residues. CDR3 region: CASSETGTAYNEQFF. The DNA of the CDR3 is TGTGCCAGCAGCGAGACGGGGACAGCGTACAATGAGCAGTTCTTC.

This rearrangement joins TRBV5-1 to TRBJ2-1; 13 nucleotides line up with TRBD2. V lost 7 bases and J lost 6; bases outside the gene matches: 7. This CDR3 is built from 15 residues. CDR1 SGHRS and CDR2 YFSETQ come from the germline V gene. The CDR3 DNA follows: TGCGCCAGCTCCCACCGGACTAGCGGGAGCAATGAGCAGTTCTTC. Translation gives CASSHRTSGSNEQFF.

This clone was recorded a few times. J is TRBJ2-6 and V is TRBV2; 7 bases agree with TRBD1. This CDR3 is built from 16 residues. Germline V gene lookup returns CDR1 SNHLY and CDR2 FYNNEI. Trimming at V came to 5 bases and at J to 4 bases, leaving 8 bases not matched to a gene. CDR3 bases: TGTGCCAGCAGTCCTGGAAGGGGGCTCGGGGCCAACGTCCTGACTTTC. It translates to CASSPGRGLGANVLTF.

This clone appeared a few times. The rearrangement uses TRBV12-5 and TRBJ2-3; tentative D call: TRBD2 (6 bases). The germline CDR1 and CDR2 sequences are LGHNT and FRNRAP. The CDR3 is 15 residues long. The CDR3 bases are TGTGCCAGCATTCCCCGGGACCTGCGGGGAGATACGCAGTATTTT. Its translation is CASIPRDLRGDTQYF.

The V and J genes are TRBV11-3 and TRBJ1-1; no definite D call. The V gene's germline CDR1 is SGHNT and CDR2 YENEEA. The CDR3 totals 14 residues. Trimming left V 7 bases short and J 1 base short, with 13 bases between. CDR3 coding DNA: TGTGCCAGCATACTGGACGGGGAGAACACTGAAGCTTTCTTT. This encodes CASILDGENTEAFF.